Sequencing of this T cell receptor (beta chain) was carried out in a study of blood T cell repertoires in COVID-19. The wider study: PBMCs, B-cell-depleted T cells, or T cells provided the cDNA or gDNA that made up the material.

Some clones are missing from TCRdb's copy, which holds only in-frame ones; the method was immunoSEQ multiplex PCR. The sample has approximately 400,000 clones, 88% seen once; the top ten hold over 9.5%. Trimming pared 6 bases from V and 0 bases from J, leaving 3 bases between. The V gene's germline CDR1 is MNHEY and CDR2 SMNVEV (reference sequence). The CDR3 length is 13 residues. The sample taken for sequencing was peripheral blood. J is TRBJ2-6 and V is TRBV27; D is unresolved. This clonotype originated in a woman in her forties or fifties with COVID-19, enrolled during active disease. The CDR3 DNA reads as TGTGCCAGCAGGAGCTCTGGGGCCAACGTCCTGACTTTC. Its translation: CASRSSGANVLTF.